These 9 T cell receptor beta chains came from one sample sequenced in a study of cytomegalovirus exposure and HLA in healthy donors (dated by TCRdb to the late 2010s). Library preparation used the immunoSEQ multiplex PCR assay. A mixture of 60 forward primers for TCR Vbeta segments and 13 reverse primers for TCR Jbeta segments was used in the multiplex PCR. Imported from immuneACCESS, the table was reduced by TCRdb to in-frame sequences with V and J called. These copies leave out some clones; in studies compared against another copy, an unresolved V gene accounts for under half, and the cause of the remainder is not known. This sample holds around 91,000 clones; about 88% were observed only once. The ten biggest clones cover 2.1% of the sample. Specimen: PBMCs. These receptors all stem from a man between 18 and 29 years old in good health and CMV-seronegative.

Written as DNA, the CDR3 is TGTGCCAGCAGTTACAGGGAGGGTAATGAAAAACTGTTTTTT. Amino acids: CASSYREGNEKLFF. The chain employs TRBV28 and TRBJ1-4; weak D call: TRBD1 (6 bases). Germline values: CDR1 MDHEN, CDR2 SYDVKM. The CDR3 has 14 amino acids. V dropped 4 bases and J dropped 4 bases, with 10 bases sitting between them. The full variable domain, with the rest looked up from reference TRBV28 and TRBJ1-4, is DVKVTQSSRYLVKRTGEKVFLECVQDMDHENMFWYRQDPGLGLRLIYFSYDVKMKEKGDIPEGYSVSREKKERFSLILESASTNQTSMYLCASSYREGNEKLFFGSGTQLSVL.

The gene calls are TRBV11-2 and TRBJ2-1; TRBD2 aligns across 13 bases. This CDR3 comprises 16 residues. The V segment lost 4 bases and the J segment 7 bases; nucleotides outside the gene matches: 7. CDR1 SGHAT and CDR2 FQNNGV come from the germline V gene. CDR3 in amino acids: CASSSPTSGRINEQFF. The CDR3 region has the DNA TGTGCCAGCAGCTCCCCGACTAGCGGGAGGATTAATGAGCAGTTCTTC.

This rearrangement joins TRBV7-2 to TRBJ2-1, with TRBD2 matching 7 bases. Germline loops: CDR1 SGHTA, CDR2 FQGNSA. V trimming: 3 bases; J trimming: 9 bases; junction bases outside the gene matches: 11. The length of the CDR3 is 15 residues. The CDR3 DNA follows: TGTGCCAGCAGCTTTTATGGACCTTGGGGGGGTGAGCAGTTCTTC. This translates into CASSFYGPWGGEQFF.

In DNA, the CDR3 is TGTGCCAGCAGTTATATCGAGGGAAAGTCTGAAGCTTTCTTT. Its protein product is CASSYIEGKSEAFF. The chain combines TRBV27 with TRBJ1-1; the D is unclear. The CDR3 totals 14 residues. Germline values: CDR1 MNHEY, CDR2 SMNVEV (reference sequence). V dropped 4 bases and J dropped 6 bases, with 15 bases sitting between them.

This chain connects TRBV29-1 to TRBJ1-2; 7 nucleotides align to TRBD1. V dropped 5 bases and J dropped 3; count of bases not matched to a gene: 6. CDR1 and CDR2 (germline): SQVTM, ANQGSEA. CDR3 length: 13 amino acids. CDR3 nucleotides: TGCAGCGTTCTGGCGACAGGGTACTATGGCTACACCTTC. Its protein is CSVLATGYYGYTF.

The V and J genes are TRBV6-1 and TRBJ1-6; D unclear. Germline loops: CDR1 MNHNS, CDR2 SASEGT. The CDR3 sequence is 18 residues long. Trimming cost V 4 bases and J 0 bases, with 16 bases left between them. The CDR3 is CASSGRRVGSSYNSPLHF. DNA for the CDR3: TGTGCCAGCAGTGGGAGGAGAGTGGGGAGCTCCTATAATTCACCCCTCCACTTT.

The V call is TRBV6-6, the J call TRBJ1-2; perhaps TRBD1 as D (6 bases). CDR3 length: 12 residues. The germline V gene has CDR1 MNHNY and CDR2 SVGAGI (reference sequence). V was shortened by 8 bases and J by 8 bases, with 15 bases between the two germline ends. CDR3 amino acids: CASFAPGEGYTF. The CDR3 DNA is TGTGCCAGCTTTGCCCCAGGGGAGGGCTACACCTTC.

The chain couples TRBV28 to TRBJ2-7; 9 nucleotides agree with TRBD1. Germline V gene data show CDR1 as MDHEN and CDR2 as SYDVKM. This CDR3 contains 13 residues. With 10 bases clipped from V and 6 bases from J, the junction kept 10 bases outside the gene matches. CDR3 region: CAIAGTGNPEQYF. The CDR3 DNA sequence: TGTGCCATCGCCGGGACAGGGAACCCCGAGCAGTACTTC. Complete variable domain (other parts from reference TRBV28 and TRBJ2-7): DVKVTQSSRYLVKRTGEKVFLECVQDMDHENMFWYRQDPGLGLRLIYFSYDVKMKEKGDIPEGYSVSREKKERFSLILESASTNQTSMYLCAIAGTGNPEQYFGPGTRLTVT.

This chain uses TRBV27 with TRBJ1-1; D unclear. This CDR3 contains 13 residues. CDR1 is MNHEY and CDR2 is SMNVEV in the germline V gene (reference sequence). With 1 base removed from V and 3 bases from J, the gap between germline ends came to 6 bases. CDR3 nucleotides: TGTGCCAGCAGTTTATTAGTCTACACTGAAGCTTTCTTT. Protein product: CASSLLVYTEAFF.